The T cell receptor (beta chain) described here comes from a study of cytomegalovirus exposure and HLA in healthy donors. Germline CDR1 and CDR2: MDHEN and SYDVKM. Trimming removed 1 base from V and 1 base from J; junction bases left unmatched: 5. This CDR3 is 17 amino acids long. The primer mix had 60 Vbeta and 13 Jbeta primers. Sequencing used immunoSEQ multiplex PCR; TCRdb keeps in-frame clones, though not all of them. The sample lists approximately 79,000 clones, almost 80% occurring once. The V and J genes are TRBV28 and TRBJ1-1; 11 bases are shared with TRBD1. The sample taken for sequencing was PBMCs. The source of this sequence is a woman aged 40 to 55 in good health and CMV-seropositive. The CDR3: CASSLSGQGGRNTEAFF. The CDR3 DNA sequence: TGTGCCAGCAGTTTATCGGGACAGGGGGGTCGGAACACTGAAGCTTTCTTT.